This TCR beta chain was identified during a study of T cell responses to AZD1222 COVID-19 vaccine. General study points: Targeting of unmutated variant regions was reportedly seen in nearly half of spike-specific TCRs. Clonal diversity was possibly underestimated; the donors were predominantly white British and more often female. At study baseline, merely five or six AZD1222 recipients were seropositive.

Repertoires were generated with immunoSEQ multiplex PCR, while TCRdb's copy carries only in-frame clones and drops some. The sample lists some 170,000 clones, approximately 94% seen once, with 2.6% in the top ten. V lost 1 base and J lost 2, with 9 bases in between. The V gene's germline CDR1 is SEHNR and CDR2 FQNEAQ (reference sequence). The CDR3 loop spans 15 amino acids. To note about this clone: Antigen: not known.

This rearrangement joins TRBV7-9 to TRBJ2-1; a possible D gene is TRBD1 (6 bases). Sequenced here: peripheral blood, sampled on day 0 of AZD1222 vaccination. The receptor was isolated from an adult in good health. The CDR3 loop reads CASSLETGPYNEQFF. The CDR3 DNA follows: TGTGCCAGCAGCTTAGAAACAGGGCCCTACAATGAGCAGTTCTTC.